The rows below give T cell receptor beta chains drawn from one sample of a study of shared clonotypes between healthy human individuals. The repertoire was sequenced with immunoSEQ multiplex PCR; TCRdb's copy has only in-frame clones and lacks some. The data contain roughly 96,000 clones, 40% to 55% of them singletons. Material: PBMCs. Receptor source: a middle-aged woman in good health. Some clones in this sample may be carry-over from other donors' samples. CDR3s include the opening cysteine and the closing phenylalanine or tryptophan. The D gene is left open where the match is weak. Rows give clone size only sometimes, using once, few, many, or a class for an expanded clone.

>TRBJ2-1|TRBD2|-|TRBV4-3
TGCGCCAGCAGCCGGGGAGGTAGCGGGAGGGCCTTTGATGAGCAGTTCTTC
CASSRGGSGRAFDEQFF
>TRBJ2-5|-|few|TRBV18
TGTGCCAGCTCACCAGCGGGAGAGACCCAGTACTTC
CASSPAGETQYF
>TRBJ1-5|-|-|TRBV5-1
TGCACCAGCAGCTTTATTCCAGGGGACAATCAGCCCCAGCATTTT
CTSSFIPGDNQPQHF
>TRBJ2-3|-|-|TRBV4-3
TGCGCCAGCAGCCAAGAAAATCGATGGAGTACGCAGTATTTT
CASSQENRWSTQYF
>TRBJ1-2|-|-|TRBV4-1
TGCGCCAGCAGCCAAGGTGCAGATGGCTACACCTTC
CASSQGADGYTF
>TRBJ2-7|TRBD1|-|TRBV13
TGTGCCAGCAGCTTAGATGGGACAGTGCGCTACGAGCAGTACTTC
CASSLDGTVRYEQYF
>TRBJ1-3|-|few|TRBV27
TGTGCCAGCAGCCCGATAAGCTCTGGAAACACCATATATTTT
CASSPISSGNTIYF
>TRBJ2-7|-|many|TRBV7-2
TGTGCCAGCAGCACCAGGTCTTACGACTCCTACGAGCAGTACTTC
CASSTRSYDSYEQYF
>TRBJ2-1|-|-|TRBV2
TGTGCCAGCAGCCGGACGACCATCTCCTACAATGAGCAGTTCTTC
CASSRTTISYNEQFF
>TRBJ1-1|-|-|TRBV9
TGTGCCAGCCGCGGGCGCGGGACTGAAGCTTTCTTT
CASRGRGTEAFF
>TRBJ1-2|TRBD1|-|TRBV30
TGCGCCTGGTCCAGGGAGGGGGCGTCCTATGGCTACACCTTC
CAWSREGASYGYTF
>TRBJ1-6|TRBD1|many|TRBV30
TGTGCCTGGAGTCGGCAGGGGGGTAATTCACCCCTCCACTTT
CAWSRQGGNSPLHF
>TRBJ2-1|-|many|TRBV27
TGTGCCAGCAGTCCCGGTCGAGGAGGGCCCAATGAGCAGTTCTTC
CASSPGRGGPNEQFF
>TRBJ2-2|-|few|TRBV10-3
TGTGCCACAGCCCGAACCGGGACGCTCACCGGGGAACTGTTTTTT
CATARTGTLTGELFF
>TRBJ2-5|-|once|TRBV20-1
TGCAGTGCTCCCCTAGCTGAGACCCAGTACTTC
CSAPLAETQYF
>TRBJ2-5|TRBD2|-|TRBV5-1
TGCGCCAGCAGCTCGACTAGCGGGAGAGGAGAGACCCAGTACTTC
CASSSTSGRGETQYF
>TRBJ1-5|-|many|TRBV6-1
TGTGCCAGCAGTGATCTTAGCAATCAGCCCCAGCATTTT
CASSDLSNQPQHF
>TRBJ2-1|-|-|TRBV7-9
TGCGCCAGCAGCTTTTTACTTCGGGCGGGAATCGACAATGAGCAGTTCTTC
CASSFLLRAGIDNEQFF
>TRBJ1-1|-|many|TRBV30
TGTGCCTGGAAGCGCAGGGTGGAGAACACTGAAGCTTTCTTT
CAWKRRVENTEAFF
>TRBJ2-7|-|-|TRBV30
TGTGCCTGGAGTCTCGGGTACGAGCAGTACTTC
CAWSLGYEQYF
>TRBJ2-1|TRBD2|-|TRBV5-1
TGCGCCAGCAGCTTGGATGGGACTAGTGGCGTTAGTGAGCAGTTCTTC
CASSLDGTSGVSEQFF
>TRBJ2-1|TRBD2|-|TRBV5-1
TGCGCCAGCAGCTCGTCTAGCGGGGCCTACAATGAGCAGTTCTTC
CASSSSSGAYNEQFF
>TRBJ1-3|-|-|TRBV18
TGTGCCAGCTCACCGCCGGCAGGAGACTCTGGAAACACCATATATTTT
CASSPPAGDSGNTIYF
>TRBJ2-1|-|many|TRBV7-8
TGTGCCAGCAGCTTGGGGGAATCTCACAATGAGCAGTTCTTC
CASSLGESHNEQFF
>TRBJ1-4|-|-|TRBV6-5
TGTGCCAGCAGTTACGGGGGAGCTAATGAAAAACTGTTTTTT
CASSYGGANEKLFF
>TRBJ2-7|-|medium-sized|TRBV7-6
TGTGCCAGCAGCTTAGGGACGGAAGACTACGAGCAGTACTTC
CASSLGTEDYEQYF
>TRBJ2-1|TRBD2|-|TRBV7-2
TGTGCCAGCAGCTTCAACCCGGGAGGAAGGGACAATGAGCAGTTCTTC
CASSFNPGGRDNEQFF
>TRBJ2-7|-|-|TRBV15
TGTGCCACCAGCTTAAGACAGACCTCCTACGAGCAGTACTTC
CATSLRQTSYEQYF